Sequencing of this T cell receptor (beta chain) was carried out in a study of cytomegalovirus exposure and HLA in healthy donors. Study in general: The 120 validation repertoires matched the 666 first-cohort repertoires in platform, a later analysis reported. General study results and limits: Specificity for CMV antigens was confirmed in vitro for a few of the CMV-associated chains. Cytomegalovirus-associated status was assigned to 164 TCR beta chains.

CDR1 and CDR2 (germline): SGDLS, YYNGEE. The trim removed 3 bases at V and 3 bases at J, leaving 8 bases unmatched. The CDR3 runs to 16 residues. The protocol was immunoSEQ multiplex PCR, while the TCRdb copy is restricted to in-frame clones and leaves out a portion. The sample carries some 140,000 clones, approximately 84% recorded once. As to this clone: Its antigen is unidentified.

The specimen sequenced was PBMCs. The source of this sequence is a woman in her 30s in good health and CMV-seronegative. This chain connects TRBV9 to TRBJ2-1; TRBD2 matches at 8 bases. The CDR3 reads CASSARTAGDYNEQFF. The CDR3 DNA reads as TGTGCCAGCAGCGCCCGTACAGCGGGGGACTACAATGAGCAGTTCTTC.